These 6 T cell receptor beta chains were all obtained from the same sample, sequenced in a study of T cell responses to AZD1222 COVID-19 vaccine. Profiling relied on immunoSEQ multiplex PCR, and the TCRdb table lists in-frame clones only, not all of them. The sample carries 150,000 to 200,000 clones, over 90% recorded once. The source material was peripheral blood, sampled on day 0 of AZD1222 vaccination. The origin of the receptors is an adult in good health.

In regard to this clone: Mismatch with germline at one junction end may stem from a read error. The chain links TRBV6-5 to TRBJ2-1; D is unresolved. The CDR3 is 14 amino acids. Germline V gene sequence: CDR1 MNHEY, CDR2 SVGAGI. The CDR3 spells CASSYSNRLNAQFF. For the CDR3, the DNA is TGTGCCAGCAGTTACTCGAATCGGTTAAATGCGCAGTTCTTC.

The rearrangement uses TRBV28 and TRBJ1-5; D remains ambiguous. Germline assignment: CDR1 MDHEN and CDR2 SYDVKM. V was shortened by 5 bases and J by 0 bases, with 14 bases between the two germline ends. The CDR3 runs to 16 residues. The CDR3 coding sequence is TGTGCCAGCAGTGCCGACAATACCCTTAGCAATCAGCCCCAGCATTTT. This translates into CASSADNTLSNQPQHF.

The chain recombines TRBV5-1 with TRBJ1-6, with 7 bases identical to TRBD1. V shed 1 base and J 14 bases; nucleotides not matched to a gene: 12. The CDR3 has 15 amino acids. CDR1 SGHRS and CDR2 YFSETQ come from the germline V gene. CDR3 coding DNA: TGCGCCAGCAGCTTGAACAGGGGATTAGGTGGGTCCCTCCACTTT. It specifies CASSLNRGLGGSLHF.

This chain joins TRBV6-5 and TRBJ1-4, with D tentatively TRBD1 (6 bases). Trimming stripped 4 bases from V and 4 bases from J, with 13 bases between. The CDR3 length is 15 residues. CDR1 is MNHEY and CDR2 is SVGAGI in the germline V gene. CDR3 sequence reads: CASSFQTGSNEKLFF. DNA of the CDR3: TGTGCCAGCAGTTTTCAAACAGGGAGTAATGAAAAACTGTTTTTT.

The V and J genes are TRBV11-2 and TRBJ1-2; the match to TRBD1 covers 8 bases. The CDR3 consists of 15 residues. The V and J ends lost 5 bases and 4 bases, in that order; junction bases with no gene match: 9. Germline CDR1 SGHAT, CDR2 FQNNGV. The CDR3 coding sequence is TGTGCCAGCAGCCAGGACAGGGTTTCATCCTATGGCTACACCTTC. Protein sequence: CASSQDRVSSYGYTF.

The V and J genes are TRBV6-5 and TRBJ2-7; D possibly uses TRBD1 or TRBD2 (5 bases each). This CDR3 region has 14 residues. V was cut by 2 bases and J by 3 bases, with 11 bases left in between. CDR1 and CDR2 (germline): MNHEY, SVGAGI. The CDR3 region is CASSYPGRLYEQYF. The CDR3 coding sequence is TGTGCCAGCAGTTACCCGGGACGGCTCTACGAGCAGTACTTC.